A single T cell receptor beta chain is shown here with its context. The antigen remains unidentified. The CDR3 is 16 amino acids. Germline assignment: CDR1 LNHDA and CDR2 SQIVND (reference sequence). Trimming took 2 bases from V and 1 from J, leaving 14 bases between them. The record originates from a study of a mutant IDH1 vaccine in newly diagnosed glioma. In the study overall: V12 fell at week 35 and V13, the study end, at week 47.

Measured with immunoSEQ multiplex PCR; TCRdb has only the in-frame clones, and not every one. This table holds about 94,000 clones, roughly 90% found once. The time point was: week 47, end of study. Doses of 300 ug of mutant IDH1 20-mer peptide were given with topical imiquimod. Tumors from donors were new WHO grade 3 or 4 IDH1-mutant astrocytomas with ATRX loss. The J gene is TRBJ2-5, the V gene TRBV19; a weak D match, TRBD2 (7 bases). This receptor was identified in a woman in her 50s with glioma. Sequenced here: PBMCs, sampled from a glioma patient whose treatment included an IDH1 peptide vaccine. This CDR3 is CASSIKGDYFQETQYF. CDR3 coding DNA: TGTGCCAGTAGTATAAAGGGGGACTACTTCCAAGAGACCCAGTACTTC.